A single sample is the source of the 15 T cell receptor beta chains below, sequenced in a study of blood T cell repertoires in COVID-19. Assay used: immunoSEQ multiplex PCR; TCRdb lists only in-frame clones, some missing. This sample has 95,000 to 150,000 clones; under 90% occur once, and the top ten carry 3.5% to 5.5%. Sequencing used peripheral blood. The receptors shown here come from a woman between 65 and 79 years old with acute or convalescent COVID-19.

V gene TRBV18 combines with J gene TRBJ2-7, with D possibly being TRBD1 (5 bases). V was trimmed by 4 bases and J by 1 base, leaving 11 bases between them. CDR3 length equals 14 residues. Germline CDR1 KGHSH, CDR2 LQKENI. The CDR3 here is CASSRDTGSYEQYF. The CDR3 DNA is TGTGCCAGCTCACGTGATACAGGTTCCTACGAGCAGTACTTC. Looking up the rest from reference TRBV18 and TRBJ2-7 gives the full variable domain: NAGVMQNPRHLVRRRGQEARLRCSPMKGHSHVYWYRQLPEEGLKFMVYLQKENIIDESGMPKERFSAEFPKEGPSILRIQQVVRGDSAAYFCASSRDTGSYEQYFGPGTRLTVT.

This chain connects TRBV7-2 to TRBJ2-4; TRBD1 matches 10 bases. Looked up from germline, CDR1 is SGHTA and CDR2 is FQGNSA. The CDR3 is 16 amino acids. V dropped 3 bases and J dropped 9; count of bases not matched to a gene: 11. CDR3 in DNA: TGTGCCAGCAGCTTGGGTGCGACAGGGGGCAGAGGCATTCAGTACTTC. It is translated as CASSLGATGGRGIQYF.

The chain's CDR3 is CASRRDTVYNEQFF. The CDR3 DNA reads as TGCGCCAGCAGAAGGGACACCGTCTACAATGAGCAGTTCTTC. V gene TRBV4-1 combines with J gene TRBJ2-1, with D perhaps matching TRBD1 (6 bases). The CDR3 consists of 14 residues. CDR1 MGHRA and CDR2 YSYEKL come from the germline V gene. Trimming cost V 6 bases and J 3 bases, with 12 bases left between them.

This chain uses TRBV14 with TRBJ2-7; weak D call: TRBD1 (6 bases). The germline V gene has CDR1 SGHDN and CDR2 FVKESK. V lost 3 bases and J lost 6, with 24 bases in between. CDR3 size: 17 residues. CDR3 protein: CASSQRDFQGSWAEQYF. Written as DNA, the CDR3 is TGTGCCAGCAGCCAGAGAGATTTCCAGGGGAGTTGGGCCGAGCAGTACTTC.

The CDR3 nucleotides are TGTGCCAGCAGCTTGGCTGGCAGGGTGAACTATGGCTACACCTTC. Translation: CASSLAGRVNYGYTF. The V call is TRBV5-4, the J call TRBJ1-2; the D gene is possibly TRBD1 (5 bases). Germline CDR1 SGHNT, CDR2 YYREEE (reference sequence). V was trimmed by 0 bases and J by 2 bases, leaving 11 bases between them. The CDR3 extends over 15 amino acids.

The sample holds many counts of this clone. The chain has TRBV12-3 or TRBV12-4 and TRBJ1-2, with D possibly TRBD1 on 5 matching bases. Trimming removed 7 bases from V and 8 bases from J, with 17 bases in between. The CDR3 contains 13 residues. The CDR3 loop is CASNDAGDGGYTF. The CDR3 nucleotides are TGTGCCAGCAACGACGCGGGGGATGGGGGCTACACCTTC.

This clone was seen just once. J is TRBJ1-1 and V is TRBV7-9, with a weak D call TRBD1 (5 bases). V lost 3 bases, J lost 6 bases, and 14 bases lay in between. The CDR3 runs to 14 residues. Germline CDR1 SEHNR, CDR2 FQNEAQ (reference sequence). The CDR3 spells CASSLANRNSEAFF. The CDR3 DNA reads as TGTGCCAGCAGCTTGGCTAACAGGAATTCTGAAGCTTTCTTT.

The chain is built from TRBV7-9 and TRBJ1-4, with D unresolved. CDR1 is SEHNR, CDR2 FQNEAQ, per germline (reference sequence). The length of the CDR3 is 13 residues. V lost 1 base and J lost 6, with 6 bases in between. The CDR3 spells CASSLVGDEKLFF. The CDR3 DNA is TGTGCCAGCAGCTTAGTTGGAGATGAAAAACTGTTTTTT.

This chain connects TRBV18 to TRBJ1-2; the match to TRBD1 covers 11 bases. Losses at the gene ends were 0 bases for V and 0 bases for J; bases not matched to a gene: 6. Germline values: CDR1 KGHSH, CDR2 LQKENI. The CDR3 is made up of 18 amino acids. CDR3 protein: CASSPPGTGGRANYGYTF. In nucleotides, the CDR3 is TGTGCCAGCTCACCACCCGGGACAGGGGGGAGAGCTAACTATGGCTACACCTTC.

This clone came up a few times. The chain uses TRBV12-5 and TRBJ1-6, with 10 bases identical to TRBD1. CDR1 is LGHNT, CDR2 FRNRAP, per germline. CDR3 length: 15 amino acids. The V gene end was trimmed by 5 bases and the J gene end by 9 bases; junction bases not matched to a gene: 7. CDR3 DNA sequence: TGTGCTAGTGGTCCGGACAGGGGGATGGGTTCACCCCTCCACTTT. It encodes CASGPDRGMGSPLHF.

The rearrangement links TRBV2 to TRBJ1-3; D uncertain. Germline values: CDR1 SNHLY, CDR2 FYNNEI. V dropped 3 bases and J dropped 4 bases, with 10 bases sitting between them. The CDR3 runs 14 residues. CDR3 sequence: CASSDLIRGNTIYF. CDR3 nucleotide sequence: TGTGCCAGCAGTGACTTAATCAGGGGAAACACCATATATTTT.

The chain joins TRBV9 to TRBJ1-4; TRBD1 matches at 11 bases. The CDR3 spans 14 residues. CDR1 SGDLS and CDR2 YYNGEE come from the germline V gene. V trimming: 1 base; J trimming: 8 bases; junction bases outside the gene matches: 1. CDR3 nucleotide sequence: TGTGCCAGCAGCGTACGGGACAGGGGGGAAAAACTGTTTTTT. This encodes CASSVRDRGEKLFF.

V and J are TRBV6-2 or TRBV6-3 and TRBJ2-3; D remains unclear. Per the germline V gene, CDR1 is MNHEY and CDR2 is SVGEGT. The CDR3 has 18 amino acids. Trimming shortened V by 6 bases and J by 2 bases, and 24 bases separated the two germline ends. In DNA form, the CDR3 reads TGTGCCAGCAGCTCCCTCCCCAGAGGCGGCAGCTACACAGATACGCAGTATTTT. It specifies CASSSLPRGGSYTDTQYF.

The chain combines TRBV7-9 with TRBJ1-5; possible D gene TRBD1, 6 bases. CDR1 and CDR2 (germline): SEHNR, FQNEAQ (reference sequence). The V and J ends lost 4 bases and 5 bases respectively, with 6 bases between them. CDR3 length: 12 residues. CDR3 sequence: CASSSGDQPQHF. The CDR3 nucleotides read TGTGCCAGCAGCTCAGGGGATCAGCCCCAGCATTTT.

A single count supports this clone. The V gene is TRBV12-3 or TRBV12-4, the J gene TRBJ1-1; the D gene is possibly TRBD1 (5 bases). V was pared by 8 bases and J by 2 bases, with 12 bases between. The CDR3 spans 13 residues. The CDR3 nucleotides read TGTGCCAGCTCGGGGGGTGGAAACACTGAAGCTTTCTTT. Protein: CASSGGGNTEAFF.